This T cell receptor (beta chain) was captured in a study of blood T cell repertoires in COVID-19. The V and J ends lost 0 bases and 6 bases, in that order; junction bases with no gene match: 12. CDR1 and CDR2 from the germline V gene are SGHRS and YFSETQ. The CDR3 totals 18 residues. The data were produced by immunoSEQ multiplex PCR, yet TCRdb's version contains in-frame clones alone and is incomplete. The sample contains 150,000 to 200,000 clones, approximately 83% of which appear only once. Sequenced material: peripheral blood. This sequence originates from a middle-aged woman with COVID-19, enrolled during active disease. The V and J genes are TRBV5-1 and TRBJ2-3, with 11 nucleotides matching TRBD2. CDR3 DNA: TGCGCCAGCAGCTTGGGACTAGCGGGGTCGCCCTCCGGGGATACGCAGTATTTT. Protein: CASSLGLAGSPSGDTQYF.